The 14 T cell receptor beta chains below were found in one sample sequenced in a study of blood T cell repertoires in COVID-19. The data were produced by immunoSEQ multiplex PCR, yet TCRdb's version contains in-frame clones alone and is incomplete. The sample carries roughly 180,000 clones, roughly 80% recorded once. The specimen sequenced was PBMCs or T cells enriched from blood (not recorded which). Every receptor here comes from a woman aged 40 to 50 with acute COVID-19.

This clone was found once. The chain employs TRBV30 and TRBJ1-2, with 10 nucleotides matching TRBD1. V trimming: 2 bases; J trimming: 6 bases; junction bases outside the gene matches: 3. The germline CDR1 and CDR2 sequences are GTSNPN and SVGIG (reference sequence). The CDR3 runs to 13 residues. CDR3 sequence reads: CAWSLGTGDGYTF. The CDR3 region has the DNA TGTGCCTGGAGTCTCGGGACAGGGGATGGCTACACCTTC.

The CDR3 DNA sequence: TGTGCCAACGACTGTACTAGCGGGATGAGTAATGAGCAGTTCTTC. It encodes CANDCTSGMSNEQFF. J is TRBJ2-1 and V is TRBV5-4; 10 bases map to TRBD2. Germline V gene data show CDR1 as SGHNT and CDR2 as YYREEE (reference sequence). Losses at the gene ends were 9 bases for V and 7 bases for J; bases not matched to a gene: 13. The CDR3 totals 15 residues. Filled out from reference TRBV5-4 and TRBJ2-1, the complete variable domain reads ETGVTQSPTHLIKTRGQQVTLRCSSQSGHNTVSWYQQALGQGPQFIFQYYREEENGRGNFPPRFSGLQFPNYSSELNVNALELDDSALYLCANDCTSGMSNEQFFGPGTRLTVL.

This clone was counted only a few times. J is TRBJ1-1 and V is TRBV2, with 8 bases fitting TRBD1. Germline CDR1 SNHLY, CDR2 FYNNEI. This CDR3 has 12 amino acids. J lost 3 bases, V lost 8 bases, and 2 bases had no gene match. The CDR3 sequence: CASGQGYTEAFF. Here the CDR3 DNA reads TGTGCCAGCGGACAGGGATACACTGAAGCTTTCTTT.

This clone occurred once. This chain joins TRBV7-3 and TRBJ1-6, with TRBD1 matching over 9 bases. There are 15 residues in the CDR3. The V gene end was trimmed by 5 bases and the J gene end by 9 bases; junction bases not matched to a gene: 8. Germline V gene lookup returns CDR1 SGHTA and CDR2 FQGTGA. The CDR3 spells CASSLGQGDTSPLHF. The CDR3, as DNA: TGTGCCAGCAGCCTGGGACAGGGCGATACTTCACCCCTCCACTTT.

The CDR3: CASSPDRGNQPQHF. The CDR3 nucleotides read TGTGCCAGCTCACCGGACAGGGGAAATCAGCCCCAGCATTTT. This chain joins TRBV18 and TRBJ1-5; TRBD1 matches at 9 bases. Per the germline V gene, CDR1 is KGHSH and CDR2 is LQKENI. J lost 4 bases, V lost 3 bases, and 1 base had no gene match. CDR3 length equals 14 residues.

The chain employs TRBV2 and TRBJ1-2; no reliable D call. The CDR3 consists of 11 residues. Germline CDR1 and CDR2: SNHLY and FYNNEI. V was clipped by 7 bases and J by 1 base, with 4 bases between them. This CDR3 is CASNSNYGYTF. In DNA, the CDR3 is TGTGCCAGCAACAGTAACTATGGCTACACCTTC.

The table lists this clone with a few counts. V is TRBV7-3 and J is TRBJ2-6; the D gene is possibly TRBD2 (5 bases). The CDR3 extends over 16 amino acids. V was pared by 5 bases and J by 4 bases, with 15 bases between. Germline V gene data show CDR1 as SGHTA and CDR2 as FQGTGA. The CDR3 region has the DNA TGTGCCAGCAGCCCCCAGACTTCTAGCGGGGCCAACGTCCTGACTTTC. This gives the protein CASSPQTSSGANVLTF.

The table lists this clone with a count of one. This chain joins TRBV5-6 and TRBJ2-7, with 8 bases that match TRBD1. The germline CDR1 and CDR2 sequences are SGHDT and YYEEEE. V lost 0 bases to trimming and J lost 3 bases; unmatched junction nucleotides: 8. The CDR3 consists of 16 residues. The CDR3 DNA is TGTGCCAGCAGCTTGGACGGGACAGGAAAACGCTACGAGCAGTACTTC. Residues: CASSLDGTGKRYEQYF.

The V call is TRBV6-1, the J call TRBJ1-6; D uncertain. Germline CDR1 reads MNHNS; CDR2 reads SASEGT. Trimming shortened V by 1 base and J by 9 bases, and 13 bases separated the two germline ends. The CDR3 loop spans 15 amino acids. The CDR3 spells CASSEDGGRGSPLHF. CDR3 nucleotides: TGTGCCAGCAGTGAAGACGGAGGACGTGGTTCACCCCTCCACTTT.

The chain has TRBV5-1 and TRBJ2-1, with 13 bases matching TRBD2. CDR3 length equals 15 residues. Germline CDR1 reads SGHRS; CDR2 reads YFSETQ. The ends lost 3 bases at V and 5 bases at J; junction bases unmatched: 2. DNA for the CDR3: TGCGCCAGCAGCTGGGGGACTAGCGGGAACAATGAGCAGTTCTTC. Residues: CASSWGTSGNNEQFF. Combining the CDR3 with reference TRBV5-1 and TRBJ2-1 gives the whole variable domain KAGVTQTPRYLIKTRGQQVTLSCSPISGHRSVSWYQQTPGQGLQFLFEYFSETQRNKGNFPGRFSGRQFSNSRSEMNVSTLELGDSALYLCASSWGTSGNNEQFFGPGTRLTVL.

The sample holds one count of this clone. As DNA, the CDR3 is TGTGCCTGGAGTGTTCGGCAGGGGAATTTGTTCTTC. Protein sequence: CAWSVRQGNLFF. The chain is built from TRBV30 and TRBJ2-1, with a weak D call TRBD1 (6 bases). With 0 bases removed from V and 15 bases from J, the gap between germline ends came to 15 bases. This CDR3 comprises 12 residues. The germline V gene has CDR1 GTSNPN and CDR2 SVGIG (reference sequence). Full variable domain (missing parts from reference TRBV30 and TRBJ2-1): SQTIHQWPATLVQPVGSPLSLECTVEGTSNPNLYWYRQAAGRGLQLLFYSVGIGQISSEVPQNLSASRPQDRQFILSSKKLLLSDSGFYLCAWSVRQGNLFFGPGTRLTVL.

J is TRBJ1-2 and V is TRBV7-2, with D uncertain. Germline CDR1 SGHTA, CDR2 FQGNSA. V gave up 4 bases and J gave up 4 bases, with 10 bases separating them. The CDR3 is made up of 13 amino acids. For the CDR3, the DNA is TGTGCCAGCAGCTATTCGACTGTCTATGGCTACACCTTC. As protein: CASSYSTVYGYTF.

The rearrangement uses TRBV11-1 and TRBJ2-3; 9 bases are shared with TRBD2. Losses at the gene ends were 6 bases for V and 2 bases for J; bases not matched to a gene: 9. Germline assignment: CDR1 SGHAT and CDR2 FQDESV (reference sequence). This CDR3 has 16 amino acids. The CDR3 DNA is TGTGCCAGCAGTGGGGGAAGGACTAGCGTCACAGATACGCAGTATTTT. Translated: CASSGGRTSVTDTQYF.

The V call is TRBV3-1 (or the pseudogene TRBV3-2), the J call TRBJ2-3; 7 positions agree with TRBD1. V was clipped by 2 bases and J by 2 bases; unmatched bases: 7. Per the germline V gene, CDR1 is LGHDT and CDR2 is YNNKEL (reference sequence). This CDR3 contains 16 residues. Here the CDR3 DNA reads TGTGCCAGCAGCCAACGACAGGGAAGGAACACAGATACGCAGTATTTT. Its translation: CASSQRQGRNTDTQYF.